Listed below are T cell receptor beta chains from one sample, sequenced in a study of cytomegalovirus exposure and HLA in healthy donors. Only in-frame clones appear in the TCRdb table, and some are missing; sequencing was by immunoSEQ multiplex PCR. Seen here are some 200,000 clones, approximately 79% observed once, and the top ten hold about 1.5%. What was sequenced was PBMCs. The receptors originated from a man aged 50 or older in good health and CMV-seronegative. Each CDR3 is given with its conserved first and last residue. D genes are given only for firm matches. Size tells how often a clone was seen (once, few, many) or the class of an expanded clone, and some rows leave it out.

>TRBD2|TRBJ2-1|NA|TRBV11-3
TGTGCCAGCAGCTTAGGGGCCGGGACTAGCGGGAGGGATGAGCAGTTCTTC
CASSLGAGTSGRDEQFF
>NA|TRBJ1-2|NA|TRBV30
TGTGCCTGGAGTCAGGGGAGAACGAGTGGCTACACCTTC
CAWSQGRTSGYTF
>TRBD1|TRBJ1-1|NA|TRBV2
TGTGCCAGCAGAGAGGGACAGATGAACACTGAAGCTTTCTTT
CASREGQMNTEAFF
>NA|TRBJ1-5|NA|TRBV7-2
TGTGCCAGCAGCTTAGGGTCAGGGGTCGGGCATAGCAATCAGCCCCAGCATTTT
CASSLGSGVGHSNQPQHF
>NA|TRBJ1-1|NA|TRBV9
TGTGCCAGCAGCGTATTACCGGGCACTGAAGCTTTCTTT
CASSVLPGTEAFF
>NA|TRBJ2-3|NA|TRBV27
TGTGCCAGCAGCGGGGACTTTGGAGATACGCAGTATTTT
CASSGDFGDTQYF
>TRBD1|TRBJ1-5|NA|TRBV27
TGTGCCAGCAGTTTAGGGGACAGCAGCAATCAGCCCCAGCATTTT
CASSLGDSSNQPQHF
>NA|TRBJ1-1|NA|TRBV18
TGTGCCAGCTCACCATTCCCTGGGGAGGGAAGGAACACTGAAGCTTTCTTT
CASSPFPGEGRNTEAFF
>TRBD2|TRBJ2-5|NA|TRBV28
TGTGCCAGCAGTCCCCCGACTAGCGGGAGAGGAGAGACCCAGTACTTC
CASSPPTSGRGETQYF
>NA|TRBJ1-2|NA|TRBV4-1
TGCGCCAGCAGCCAAGTCGAGGACAGCCTGTATGGCTACACCTTC
CASSQVEDSLYGYTF
>NA|TRBJ1-2|NA|TRBV6-4
TGTGCCAGCAGTGACTCCAGGGGCAGGGGCTACACCTTC
CASSDSRGRGYTF
>TRBD2|TRBJ2-7|NA|TRBV30
TGTGCCTGGAGTGTCTCCCCCCGGCGGGGGGCCTACGAGCAGTACTTC
CAWSVSPRRGAYEQYF
>TRBD1|TRBJ1-1|few|TRBV5-1
TGCGCCAGCAGCTTTTGGACAGGGGGCACTGAAGCTTTCTTT
CASSFWTGGTEAFF
>TRBD2|TRBJ2-7|NA|TRBV29-1
TGCAGCGTTTCCCTTGGGGGGGACGAGCAGTACTTC
CSVSLGGDEQYF
>NA|TRBJ1-2|NA|TRBV20-1
TGCAGTGCTAGTGGAGGGAGCTACACCTTC
CSASGGSYTF
>NA|TRBJ1-4|NA|TRBV4-2
TGTGCCAGCAGCCAAGAGGTCCTCCGGGGGGGAACTAATGAAAAACTGTTTTTT
CASSQEVLRGGTNEKLFF
>NA|TRBJ2-1|NA|TRBV19
TGTGCCAGTAGTACGGGGAGAAACAATGAGCAGTTCTTC
CASSTGRNNEQFF
>NA|TRBJ2-7|NA|TRBV7-2
TGTGCCAGCAGCTTAGTTACGCAGGGCCAGTACTTC
CASSLVTQGQYF
>NA|TRBJ2-7|once|TRBV14
TGTGCCAGCAGCCGCAGGTACACCTACGAGCAGTACTTC
CASSRRYTYEQYF
>TRBD1|TRBJ1-3|NA|TRBV6-5
TGTGCCAGCAGCCAGGGACAGGGTGGAAACACCATATATTTT
CASSQGQGGNTIYF
>TRBD2|TRBJ2-5|NA|TRBV11-2
TGTGCCAGCAGATCAGCGGGAGGGGGGCAAGAGACCCAGTACTTC
CASRSAGGGQETQYF
>TRBD1|TRBJ1-5|NA|TRBV27
TGTGCCAGCAGCTGGACAGGGGGCAATCAGCCCCAGCATTTT
CASSWTGGNQPQHF
>TRBD2|TRBJ2-2|NA|TRBV5-1
TGCGCCAGCAGCTTGGTACCCCCGGGACTAGCGGGAGGGCCAACCGGGGAGCTGTTTTTT
CASSLVPPGLAGGPTGELFF
>NA|TRBJ2-7|NA|TRBV6-5
TGTGCCAGCAGTTACGATACAGAAGGGGACGAGCAGTACTTC
CASSYDTEGDEQYF
>NA|TRBJ2-7|NA|TRBV28
TGTGCCAGCAGACAGGGACGCTACGAGCAGTACTTC
CASRQGRYEQYF
>TRBD2|TRBJ2-2|NA|TRBV9
TGTGCCAGCAGCCCCGGGACTAGCGGCCACACCGGGGAGCTGTTTTTT
CASSPGTSGHTGELFF
>TRBD2|TRBJ2-2|NA|TRBV29-1
TGCAGCGTTGAAGGGGGGGCTAGCGGGTCGAATCTAGGTGGCGGGGAGCTGTTTTTT
CSVEGGASGSNLGGGELFF
>TRBD1|TRBJ2-1|once|TRBV28
TGTGCCAGCAGCCCTTCGGGACAGGGTTATGGGTCGGGGCAGTTCTTC
CASSPSGQGYGSGQFF
>NA|TRBJ1-1|NA|TRBV20-1
TGCAGGGCGACAGTGAACACTGAAGCTTTCTTT
CRATVNTEAFF
>TRBD2|TRBJ2-7|NA|TRBV2
TGTGCCAGCAGTCCCTCGGCGGGAGGGCTGAAGGGCGAGCAGTACTTC
CASSPSAGGLKGEQYF
>NA|TRBJ1-4|few|TRBV27
TGTGCCAGCAGTAGAGGGGGGGCGCGGAATGAAAAACTGTTTTTT
CASSRGGARNEKLFF
>TRBD2|TRBJ2-7|NA|TRBV9
TGTGCCAGCAGCCCCAGTTCGGGGCCGGGACTAGCGGGAGCTAGGTACGAGCAGTACTTC
CASSPSSGPGLAGARYEQYF
>NA|TRBJ2-7|NA|TRBV6-4
TGTGCCAGCAGTGACTCTCGGCTTGGGCTCGAGCAGTACTTC
CASSDSRLGLEQYF
>TRBD2|TRBJ2-3|few|TRBV11-2
TGTGCCAGCAGCTTGACTAGCGGGATAACCACAGATACGCAGTATTTT
CASSLTSGITTDTQYF
>TRBD2|TRBJ2-1|NA|TRBV7-9
TGTGCCAGCAGCATCAGGGGGCGGCTAGCGGGAGGTTACTACAATGAGCAGTTCTTC
CASSIRGRLAGGYYNEQFF
>TRBD1|TRBJ2-7|NA|TRBV27
TGTGCCAGCAGTTTCCACCAGACAGGGGCCGAGCAGTACTTC
CASSFHQTGAEQYF